A selection of T cell receptor beta chains follows, all from one sample in a study of Ad26.COV2.S vaccination and SARS-CoV-2 variants. The protocol was immunoSEQ multiplex PCR, while the TCRdb copy is restricted to in-frame clones and leaves out a portion. The repertoire holds about 320,000 clones, with roughly 86% as singletons. The source material was peripheral blood, sampled in a trial of Ad26.COV2.S vaccine versus placebo. The receptors were sampled from a person between 18 and 60 years old who received the Ad26.COV2.S COVID-19 vaccine or a placebo. The CDR3 runs from the conserved cysteine through the conserved F or W.

j_gene: TRBJ1-5; v_gene: TRBV6-6; CDR3aa: CASSYETQPQHF
j_gene: TRBJ2-7; v_gene: TRBV7-2; CDR3aa: CASSLGGGKYEQYF
j_gene: TRBJ2-7; v_gene: TRBV15; CDR3aa: CATSRERQGYEQYF
j_gene: TRBJ2-2; v_gene: TRBV18; CDR3aa: CASSPMRTGELFF
j_gene: TRBJ2-7; v_gene: TRBV4-3; CDR3aa: CATPWATGGKSYEQYF
j_gene: TRBJ2-1; v_gene: TRBV7-2; CDR3aa: CASSDTRGARDSTLQFF
j_gene: TRBJ1-3; v_gene: TRBV5-8; CDR3aa: CASIFDRASGNTIYF
j_gene: TRBJ2-3; v_gene: TRBV19; CDR3aa: CASSIEGSGTDTQYF
j_gene: TRBJ1-3; v_gene: TRBV25-1; CDR3aa: CASSESRRGTGNTIYF
j_gene: TRBJ2-1; v_gene: TRBV30; CDR3aa: CAWGMREQFF
j_gene: TRBJ2-1; v_gene: TRBV7-6; CDR3aa: CASSLYGGPYNEQFF
j_gene: TRBJ2-2; v_gene: TRBV9; CDR3aa: CASSVYIAGELFF